This TCR beta chain is drawn from a study of cytomegalovirus exposure and HLA in healthy donors. General study results and limits: Rare sequences made up most TCRs, while some public TCRs were found in many donors. Later genetic work tied a missense DCLRE1C variant to beta-chain V and J trimming.

Trimming cost V 0 bases and J 3 bases; bases outside gene matches: 2. The CDR3 runs to 15 residues. Germline-derived CDR1 and CDR2 are SGHRS and YFSETQ. PCR amplification relied on 60 Vbeta primers (plus 13 Jbeta primers). Clones were read by immunoSEQ multiplex PCR, and TCRdb kept only the in-frame ones, dropping some. This table has more than 130,000 clones, 73% appearing once. Comments on this clone: Its matching antigen is unknown.

V is TRBV5-1 and J is TRBJ2-1; 8 nucleotides line up with TRBD2. Sequencing was carried out using PBMCs. The clonotype comes from a human donor in good health. CDR3 sequence (DNA): TGCGCCAGCAGCTTGGACAGCGGGGGCTACAATGAGCAGTTCTTC. It is translated as CASSLDSGGYNEQFF. The full variable domain, in which reference TRBV5-1 and TRBJ2-1 provide the parts outside the CDR3, is KAGVTQTPRYLIKTRGQQVTLSCSPISGHRSVSWYQQTPGQGLQFLFEYFSETQRNKGNFPGRFSGRQFSNSRSEMNVSTLELGDSALYLCASSLDSGGYNEQFFGPGTRLTVL.